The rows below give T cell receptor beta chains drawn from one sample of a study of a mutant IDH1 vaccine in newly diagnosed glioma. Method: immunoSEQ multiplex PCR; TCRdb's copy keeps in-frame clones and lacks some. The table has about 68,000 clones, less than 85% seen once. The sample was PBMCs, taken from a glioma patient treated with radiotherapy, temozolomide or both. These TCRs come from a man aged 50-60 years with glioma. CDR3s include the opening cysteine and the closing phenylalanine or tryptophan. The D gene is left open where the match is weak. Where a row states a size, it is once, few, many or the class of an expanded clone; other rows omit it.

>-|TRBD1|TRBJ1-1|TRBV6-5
TGTGCCAGCAGCCCAGGGGGAGCAGCTGAAGCTTTCTTT
CASSPGGAAEAFF
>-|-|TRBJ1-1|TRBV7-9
TGTGCCAGCAGCTTAGACGTCGCGCCCGCTTTCTTT
CASSLDVAPAFF
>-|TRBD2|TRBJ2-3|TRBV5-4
TGTGCCAGCAGCCCCCAAGCGGGGAGCACAGATACGCAGTATTTT
CASSPQAGSTDTQYF
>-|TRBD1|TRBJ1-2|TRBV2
TGTGCCAGCAGTGAAACAGGGGTTTATGGCTACACCTTC
CASSETGVYGYTF
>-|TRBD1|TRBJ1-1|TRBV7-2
TGTGCCAGCAGCTTCGGCGACAGGGCGGACACTGAAGCTTTCTTT
CASSFGDRADTEAFF
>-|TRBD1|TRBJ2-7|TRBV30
TGTGCCTGGAGTAAAGGACAGGGGCCGTACGAGCAGTACTTC
CAWSKGQGPYEQYF
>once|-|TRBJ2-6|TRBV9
TGTGCCAGCAGCGTACGGTGGCAGGGACGAACTGGGGCCAACGTCCTGACTTTC
CASSVRWQGRTGANVLTF
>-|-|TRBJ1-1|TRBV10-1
TGCGCCAGCAGTGAGAGTGGATTTGGGGGAGAAGCTTTCTTT
CASSESGFGGEAFF
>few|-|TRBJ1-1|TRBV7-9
TGTGCCAGCAGCTTGACCCTTGGAGGGACTGAAGCTTTCTTT
CASSLTLGGTEAFF
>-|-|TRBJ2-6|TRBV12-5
TGTGCTAGTGGCATTCGCAGCTCCTCTGGGGCCAACGTCCTGACTTTC
CASGIRSSSGANVLTF
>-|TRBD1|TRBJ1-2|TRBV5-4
TGTGCCAGCAGCTTAGGTGGGACAGCTAACTATGGCTACACCTTC
CASSLGGTANYGYTF
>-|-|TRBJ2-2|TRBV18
TGTGCCAGCTCACCCAATTCGAACACCGGGGAGCTGTTTTTT
CASSPNSNTGELFF
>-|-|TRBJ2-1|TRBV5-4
TGTGCCAGCAGCTTCGGTAGCTCCTACAATGAGCAGTTCTTC
CASSFGSSYNEQFF
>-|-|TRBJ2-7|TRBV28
TGTGCCAGCAGTTACCTCGAACGTGGGAAGTACTTC
CASSYLERGKYF
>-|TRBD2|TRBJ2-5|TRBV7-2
TGTGCCAGCAGCGAAACTAGCGGGGGGGCGGGGGAGACCCAGTACTTC
CASSETSGGAGETQYF
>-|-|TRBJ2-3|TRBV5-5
TGTGCCAGCAGCCCCGAAGGGCTGGATAGAGATACGCAGTATTTT
CASSPEGLDRDTQYF
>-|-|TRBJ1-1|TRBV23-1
TGCGCCAGCAGTCAGCCGACAGTCATGAACACTGAAGCTTTCTTT
CASSQPTVMNTEAFF
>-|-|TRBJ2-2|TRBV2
TGTGCCAGCAGTACTCCACGGGGGAACACCGGGGAGCTGTTTTTT
CASSTPRGNTGELFF
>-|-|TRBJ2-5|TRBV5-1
TGCGCCAGCAGCTTGACGCAGGGCAACGGAGAGACCCAGTACTTC
CASSLTQGNGETQYF
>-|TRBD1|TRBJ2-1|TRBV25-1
TGTGCCAGCAGAAATACCGGGACAGGGGCTTACAATGAGCAGTTCTTC
CASRNTGTGAYNEQFF
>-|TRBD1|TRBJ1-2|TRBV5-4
TGTGCCAGCAGCCTTCGTGGACAGGGTAACTATGGCTACACCTTC
CASSLRGQGNYGYTF
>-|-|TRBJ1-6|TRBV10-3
TGTGCCATCAGGACGGACAGAGAATCACCCCTCCACTTT
CAIRTDRESPLHF
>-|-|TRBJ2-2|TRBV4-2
TGTGCCAGCAGCCAAGTAAGGCTTGAGGGGAACACCGGGGAGCTGTTTTTT
CASSQVRLEGNTGELFF
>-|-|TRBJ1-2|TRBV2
TGTGCCAGCAGTGAAAGCGGGTGGGGCCCGGGGCATGGCTACACCTTC
CASSESGWGPGHGYTF
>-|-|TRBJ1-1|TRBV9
TGTGCCAGCAGCCCCCTGGAGGGGGAGGGCACTGAAGCTTTCTTT
CASSPLEGEGTEAFF
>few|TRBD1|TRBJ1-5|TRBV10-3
TGTGCCACCGGACAGGGCTTAAGTAGCAATCAGCCCCAGCATTTT
CATGQGLSSNQPQHF
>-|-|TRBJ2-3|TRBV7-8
TGTGCCAGCAGCCTCATCCGGGGTTTCACAGATACGCAGTATTTT
CASSLIRGFTDTQYF
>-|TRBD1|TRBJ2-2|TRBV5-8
TGTGCCAGCAGCCAGGGGGTTCGCACCGGGGAGCTGTTTTTT
CASSQGVRTGELFF
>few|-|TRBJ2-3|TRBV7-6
TGTGCCAGCAGCTTAGATGGGGGTCCCACAGATACGCAGTATTTT
CASSLDGGPTDTQYF
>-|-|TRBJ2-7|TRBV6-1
TGTGCCAGCAGTGTGGGGGGTAGCTCCTACGAGCAGTACTTC
CASSVGGSSYEQYF